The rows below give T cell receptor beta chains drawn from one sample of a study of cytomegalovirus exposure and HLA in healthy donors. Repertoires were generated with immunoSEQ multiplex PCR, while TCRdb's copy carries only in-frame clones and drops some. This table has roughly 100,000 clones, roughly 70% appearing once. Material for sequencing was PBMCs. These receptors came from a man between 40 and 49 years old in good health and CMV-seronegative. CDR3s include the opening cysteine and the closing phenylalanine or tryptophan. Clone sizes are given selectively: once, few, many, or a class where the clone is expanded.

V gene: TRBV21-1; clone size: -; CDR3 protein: CASSKDSSGPYEQYF
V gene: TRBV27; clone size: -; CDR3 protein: CASVWGGTGKGHYNEQFF
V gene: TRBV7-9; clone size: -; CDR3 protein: CASSPGGTDTQYF
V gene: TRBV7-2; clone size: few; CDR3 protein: CASSSLQGVNYGYTF
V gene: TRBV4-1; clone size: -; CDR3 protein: CASSQAGTDYEQYF
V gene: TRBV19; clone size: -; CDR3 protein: CASSFSGNTEAFF
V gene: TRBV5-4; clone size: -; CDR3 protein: CASSLPVNYGYTF
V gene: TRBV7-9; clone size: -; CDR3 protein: CASSLSESGANVLTF
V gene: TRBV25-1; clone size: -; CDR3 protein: CASTWAGGGETQYF
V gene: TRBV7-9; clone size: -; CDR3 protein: CASSLPGTGLYEQYF
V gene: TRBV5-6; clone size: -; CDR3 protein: CASSKETGKRNQPQHF
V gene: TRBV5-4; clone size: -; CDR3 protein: CASSSPGQLGSPLHF
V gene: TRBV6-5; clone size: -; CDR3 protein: CASSYSTGNSYEQYF
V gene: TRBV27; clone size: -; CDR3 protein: CASSSLSGGALETQYF
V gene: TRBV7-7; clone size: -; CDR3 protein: CASSLLGTNSGELFF
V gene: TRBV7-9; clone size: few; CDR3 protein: CASTQGGNQPQHF
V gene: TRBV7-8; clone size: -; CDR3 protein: CASSSLKRSNQPQHF
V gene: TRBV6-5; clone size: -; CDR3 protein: CASRQVSNYGYTF
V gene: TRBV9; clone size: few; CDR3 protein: CASSPRSAPHRGMYLRSHEQYF
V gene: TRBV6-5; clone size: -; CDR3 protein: CAGTGPAGIPYEQYF
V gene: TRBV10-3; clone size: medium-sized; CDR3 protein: CAISETTGPSYGYTF
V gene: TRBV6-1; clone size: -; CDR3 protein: CASSVAGTGASAKNIQYF